Listed here are 6 T cell receptor beta chains from one sample, sequenced in a study of blood T cell repertoires in COVID-19. Generated by immunoSEQ multiplex PCR, the TCRdb table keeps only in-frame clones and is missing some. The sample records roughly 190,000 clones, 76% being singletons. The sample comprised peripheral blood. These receptors came from a woman between 50 and 59 years old with active or convalescent COVID-19.

The gene calls are TRBV4-3 and TRBJ1-2; a possible D gene is TRBD1 (5 bases). CDR1 is LGHNA, CDR2 YSLEER, per germline. The CDR3 extends over 16 amino acids. V was clipped by 0 bases and J by 6 bases, with 17 bases between them. CDR3 region: CASSQDLGRVTNGYTF. The CDR3 DNA is TGCGCCAGCAGCCAAGATTTGGGCAGGGTAACTAATGGCTACACCTTC.

The V call is TRBV9, the J call TRBJ2-1; D unclear. Germline V gene lookup returns CDR1 SGDLS and CDR2 YYNGEE. The CDR3 is 13 amino acids. Trimming removed 3 bases from V and 3 bases from J, with 7 bases in between. Here the CDR3 reads CASSESLYNEQFF. The DNA for the CDR3 is TGTGCCAGCAGCGAGAGCCTCTACAATGAGCAGTTCTTC. Combining the CDR3 with reference TRBV9 and TRBJ2-1 gives the whole variable domain DSGVTQTPKHLITATGQRVTLRCSPRSGDLSVYWYQQSLDQGLQFLIQYYNGEERAKGNILERFSAQQFPDLHSELNLSSLELGDSALYFCASSESLYNEQFFGPGTRLTVL.

J is TRBJ2-2 and V is TRBV7-2, with a tentative D call TRBD2 (5 bases). V dropped 2 bases and J dropped 1 base, with 11 bases sitting between them. Germline CDR1 is SGHTA and CDR2 is FQGNSA. CDR3 length: 16 residues. The CDR3 DNA reads as TGTGCCAGCAGCTTATCTGGACGGGGGAACACCGGGGAGCTGTTTTTT. This gives the protein CASSLSGRGNTGELFF.

The V call is TRBV6-1, the J call TRBJ1-4; 7 bases are a match to TRBD1. CDR1 is MNHNS, CDR2 SASEGT, per germline. This CDR3 contains 19 residues. V shed 4 bases and J 3 bases; nucleotides not matched to a gene: 17. CDR3 nucleotides: TGTGCCAGCAGTGCCCCGTGGAGGGGGACAGTTGGGGCTAATGAAAAACTGTTTTTT. Protein sequence: CASSAPWRGTVGANEKLFF.

This clone was detected many times. The V gene is TRBV2, the J gene TRBJ2-7, with TRBD2 matching 8 bases. The trim removed 4 bases at V and 1 base at J, leaving 3 bases unmatched. The CDR3 is 14 amino acids. The germline V gene encodes CDR1 SNHLY and CDR2 FYNNEI. The CDR3 region has the DNA TGTGCCAGCAGTGTAGCGGGGCAATCCTACGAGCAGTACTTC. Protein: CASSVAGQSYEQYF. Based on the CDR3 plus reference TRBV2 and TRBJ2-7, the full variable domain is EPEVTQTPSHQVTQMGQEVILRCVPISNHLYFYWYRQILGQKVEFLVSFYNNEISEKSEIFDDQFSVERPDGSNFTLKIRSTKLEDSAMYFCASSVAGQSYEQYFGPGTRLTVT.

This chain joins TRBV6-2 or TRBV6-3 and TRBJ2-7; 7 nucleotides line up with TRBD2. The V gene end was trimmed by 0 bases and the J gene end by 2 bases; junction bases not matched to a gene: 7. The germline CDR1 and CDR2 sequences are MNHEY and SVGEGT. This CDR3 is built from 16 residues. CDR3: CASSYSDLAVAYEQYF. CDR3 in DNA: TGTGCCAGCAGTTACTCAGACCTAGCGGTAGCCTACGAGCAGTACTTC.